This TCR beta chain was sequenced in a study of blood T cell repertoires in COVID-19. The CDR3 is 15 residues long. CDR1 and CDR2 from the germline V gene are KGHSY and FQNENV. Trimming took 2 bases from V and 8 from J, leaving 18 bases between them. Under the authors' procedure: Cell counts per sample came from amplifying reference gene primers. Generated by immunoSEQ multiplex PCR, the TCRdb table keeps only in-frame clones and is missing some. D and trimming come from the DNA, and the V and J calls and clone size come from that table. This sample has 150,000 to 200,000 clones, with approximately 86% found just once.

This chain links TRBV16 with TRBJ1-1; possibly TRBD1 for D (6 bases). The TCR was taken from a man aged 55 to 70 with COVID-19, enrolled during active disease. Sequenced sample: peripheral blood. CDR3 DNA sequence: TGTGCCAGCAGCCAACTTGGACAGTTGAACTCCGAAGCTTTCTTT. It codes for CASSQLGQLNSEAFF.